These T cell receptor beta chains were read from a single sample in a study of blood T cell repertoires in COVID-19. Clones were read by immunoSEQ multiplex PCR, and TCRdb kept only the in-frame ones, dropping some. The data show around 140,000 clones, about 80% seen once. Material for sequencing was PBMCs or T cells enriched from blood (not recorded which). The source is a woman in her forties or fifties who had recovered from COVID-19. CDR3s leave out the opening cysteine and the closing phenylalanine or tryptophan. The order of the fields is J gene, clone size, V gene, CDR3 protein. Clone size, where shown, is once, few, many, or a class for clones that have expanded.

j_call: TRBJ2-1; clone_size: NA; v_call: TRBV10-3; cdr3_aa: AISLAGGNNEQF
j_call: TRBJ2-3; clone_size: NA; v_call: TRBV4-1; cdr3_aa: ASSQPTSGGSTDTQY
j_call: TRBJ2-7; clone_size: NA; v_call: TRBV5-1; cdr3_aa: ASSSGTGSEY
j_call: TRBJ2-5; clone_size: few; v_call: TRBV4-1; cdr3_aa: ASTESGVKETQY
j_call: TRBJ2-4; clone_size: NA; v_call: TRBV28; cdr3_aa: ASNTQGRQDIQY
j_call: TRBJ1-4; clone_size: NA; v_call: TRBV21-1; cdr3_aa: ASRVATNEKLF
j_call: TRBJ1-1; clone_size: once; v_call: TRBV18; cdr3_aa: ASSSHRETEAF
j_call: TRBJ1-3; clone_size: few; v_call: TRBV6-6; cdr3_aa: ASSGQGQITGNTIY
j_call: TRBJ2-3; clone_size: NA; v_call: TRBV3-1/TRBV3-2; cdr3_aa: ASSQGASTDTQY
j_call: TRBJ2-5; clone_size: NA; v_call: TRBV12-3/TRBV12-4; cdr3_aa: ASSPWQQETQY
j_call: TRBJ2-5; clone_size: NA; v_call: TRBV4-1; cdr3_aa: ASSLRTSEQETQY
j_call: TRBJ1-6; clone_size: NA; v_call: TRBV7-8; cdr3_aa: ASSLDRGNSPLH
j_call: TRBJ1-2; clone_size: few; v_call: TRBV9; cdr3_aa: ASTRGQGNYGYT
j_call: TRBJ2-7; clone_size: NA; v_call: TRBV7-3; cdr3_aa: ASSLSVSGSDEQY
j_call: TRBJ2-1; clone_size: NA; v_call: TRBV3-1/TRBV3-2; cdr3_aa: ASSQDTGFSYNEQF
j_call: TRBJ2-5; clone_size: NA; v_call: TRBV5-4; cdr3_aa: ASSLERGRETQY
j_call: TRBJ1-2; clone_size: NA; v_call: TRBV2; cdr3_aa: ASSYTGQLHGYT
j_call: TRBJ2-6; clone_size: NA; v_call: TRBV29-1; cdr3_aa: SVGGPGANVLT
j_call: TRBJ2-7; clone_size: NA; v_call: TRBV11-3; cdr3_aa: ASSPETSGGAVTLEQY
j_call: TRBJ2-7; clone_size: NA; v_call: TRBV27; cdr3_aa: ASSFRTEVGEQY
j_call: TRBJ2-2; clone_size: NA; v_call: TRBV29-1; cdr3_aa: SAVDRDTGELF
j_call: TRBJ1-3; clone_size: NA; v_call: TRBV15; cdr3_aa: ATSRDPGNGNTIY
j_call: TRBJ1-2; clone_size: few; v_call: TRBV29-1; cdr3_aa: SVDYGTGGSSSGYT
j_call: TRBJ2-7; clone_size: NA; v_call: TRBV6-5; cdr3_aa: ASSYATGLHEQY
j_call: TRBJ1-2; clone_size: NA; v_call: TRBV9; cdr3_aa: AHSPNYGYT
j_call: TRBJ1-1; clone_size: NA; v_call: TRBV4-1; cdr3_aa: ASSQGQPLLNTEAF
j_call: TRBJ1-1; clone_size: NA; v_call: TRBV2; cdr3_aa: ASRPTSTGIEAF
j_call: TRBJ1-5; clone_size: few; v_call: TRBV5-6; cdr3_aa: ASSFRGVHGQPQH
j_call: TRBJ2-2; clone_size: NA; v_call: TRBV2; cdr3_aa: ATGGTENTGELF
j_call: TRBJ1-1; clone_size: few; v_call: TRBV10-2; cdr3_aa: ASRTGGKDTEAF
j_call: TRBJ1-1; clone_size: NA; v_call: TRBV2; cdr3_aa: ASSLQGENTEAF
j_call: TRBJ2-7; clone_size: NA; v_call: TRBV6-1; cdr3_aa: ASSETGDGEQY
j_call: TRBJ2-2; clone_size: NA; v_call: TRBV5-1; cdr3_aa: ASRIGQGETGELF
j_call: TRBJ2-3; clone_size: NA; v_call: TRBV29-1; cdr3_aa: SVEVLAGVPLY
j_call: TRBJ1-2; clone_size: NA; v_call: TRBV28; cdr3_aa: ASSPGSLGGQGGGYT
j_call: TRBJ2-5; clone_size: NA; v_call: TRBV7-7; cdr3_aa: ASSLGLARQETQY
j_call: TRBJ1-1; clone_size: NA; v_call: TRBV11-3; cdr3_aa: ASSPQGFGDTEAF
j_call: TRBJ1-1; clone_size: NA; v_call: TRBV6-5; cdr3_aa: ASSYAGTAMNTEAF
j_call: TRBJ2-3; clone_size: few; v_call: TRBV5-1; cdr3_aa: ASSLLAGKNTADTQY
j_call: TRBJ2-2; clone_size: NA; v_call: TRBV6-4; cdr3_aa: ASSSSVTGELF